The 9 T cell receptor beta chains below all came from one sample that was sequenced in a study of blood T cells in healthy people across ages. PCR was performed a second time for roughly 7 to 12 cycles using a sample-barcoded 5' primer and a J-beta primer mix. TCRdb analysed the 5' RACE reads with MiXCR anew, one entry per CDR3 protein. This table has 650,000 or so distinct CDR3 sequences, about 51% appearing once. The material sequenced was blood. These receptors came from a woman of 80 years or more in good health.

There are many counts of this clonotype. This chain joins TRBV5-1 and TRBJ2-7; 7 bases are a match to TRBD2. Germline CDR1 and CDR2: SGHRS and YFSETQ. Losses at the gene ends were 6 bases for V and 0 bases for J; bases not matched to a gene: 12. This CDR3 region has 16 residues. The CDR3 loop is CASTPLGGFFSYEQYF. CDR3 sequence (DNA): TGCGCCAGCACCCCCCTGGGAGGGTTCTTCTCCTACGAGCAGTACTTC. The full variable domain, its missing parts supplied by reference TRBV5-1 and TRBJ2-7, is KAGVTQTPRYLIKTRGQQVTLSCSPISGHRSVSWYQQTPGQGLQFLFEYFSETQRNKGNFPGRFSGRQFSNSRSEMNVSTLELGDSALYLCASTPLGGFFSYEQYFGPGTRLTVT.

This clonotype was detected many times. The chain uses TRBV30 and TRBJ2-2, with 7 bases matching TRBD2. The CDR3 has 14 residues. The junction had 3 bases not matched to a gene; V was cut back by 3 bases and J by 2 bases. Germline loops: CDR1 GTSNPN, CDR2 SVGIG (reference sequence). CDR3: CAWRGGSNTGELFF. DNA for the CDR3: TGTGCCTGGAGGGGAGGGAGCAACACCGGGGAGCTGTTTTTT.

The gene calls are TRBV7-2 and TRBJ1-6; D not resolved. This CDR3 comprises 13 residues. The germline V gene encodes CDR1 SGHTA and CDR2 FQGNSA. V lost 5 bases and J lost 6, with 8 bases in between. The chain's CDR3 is CASSASPNSPLHF. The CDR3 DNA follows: TGTGCCAGCAGCGCCAGCCCTAATTCACCCCTCCACTTT.

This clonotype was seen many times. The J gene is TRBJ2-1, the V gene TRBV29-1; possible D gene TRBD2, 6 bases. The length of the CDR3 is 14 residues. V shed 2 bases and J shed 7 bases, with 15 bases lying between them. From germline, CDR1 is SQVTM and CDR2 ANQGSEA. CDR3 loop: CSVERGMSGNEQFF. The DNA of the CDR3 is TGCAGCGTTGAAAGGGGCATGAGCGGGAATGAGCAGTTCTTC.

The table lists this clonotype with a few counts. In DNA, the CDR3 is TGTGCCAGCAGCGTATTAGGGGACACTGAAGCTTTCTTT. Translating gives CASSVLGDTEAFF. The V and J genes are TRBV9 and TRBJ1-1, with D perhaps matching TRBD1 (5 bases). The ends were cut back, 1 base at V and 3 bases at J, with 7 bases in the middle. This CDR3 has 13 residues. CDR1 SGDLS and CDR2 YYNGEE come from the germline V gene. Variable domain in full (rest from reference TRBV9 and TRBJ1-1): DSGVTQTPKHLITATGQRVTLRCSPRSGDLSVYWYQQSLDQGLQFLIQYYNGEERAKGNILERFSAQQFPDLHSELNLSSLELGDSALYFCASSVLGDTEAFFGQGTRLTVV.

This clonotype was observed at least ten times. CDR3 protein: CASSSLWGKMDTQYF. The CDR3 bases are TGTGCCAGCAGTTCCCTCTGGGGGAAAATGGATACGCAGTATTTT. J is TRBJ2-3 and V is TRBV2; D is tentatively TRBD1 or TRBD2 (5 bases each). V was cut by 5 bases and J by 6 bases, with 18 bases left in between. Germline V lookup: CDR1 SNHLY, CDR2 FYNNEI. This CDR3 spans 15 amino acids.

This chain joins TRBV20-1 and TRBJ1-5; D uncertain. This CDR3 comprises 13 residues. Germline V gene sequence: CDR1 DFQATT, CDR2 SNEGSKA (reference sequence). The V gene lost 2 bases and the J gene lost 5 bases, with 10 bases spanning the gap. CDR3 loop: CSARSFPYQPQHF. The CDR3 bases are TGCAGTGCTAGATCATTCCCCTATCAGCCCCAGCATTTT.

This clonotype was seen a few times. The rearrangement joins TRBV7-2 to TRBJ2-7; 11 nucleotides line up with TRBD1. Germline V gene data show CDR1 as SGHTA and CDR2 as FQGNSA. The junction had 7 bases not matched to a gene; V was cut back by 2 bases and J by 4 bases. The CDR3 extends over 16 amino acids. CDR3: CASSLLGQGARYEQYF. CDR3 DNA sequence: TGTGCCAGCAGCTTACTAGGACAGGGGGCGCGTTACGAGCAGTACTTC.

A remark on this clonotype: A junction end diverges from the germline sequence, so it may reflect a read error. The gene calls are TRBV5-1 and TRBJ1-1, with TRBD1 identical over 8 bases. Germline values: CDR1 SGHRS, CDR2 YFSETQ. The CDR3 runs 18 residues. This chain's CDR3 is CAGSLALGFPNRGTEAFF. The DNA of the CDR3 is TGCGCCGGCAGCTTGGCCCTAGGATTCCCGAACAGGGGGACTGAAGCTTTCTTT.